This T cell receptor (beta chain) was observed in a study of blood T cell repertoires in COVID-19. Sequencing used immunoSEQ multiplex PCR; TCRdb keeps in-frame clones, though not all of them. The table lists about 200,000 clones, around 84% of them singletons. The CDR3 runs 15 residues. Germline V lookup: CDR1 SGHTA, CDR2 FQGTGA. V lost 5 bases to trimming and J lost 3 bases; unmatched junction nucleotides: 8. The TCR was taken from a man in his fifties or sixties with acute or convalescent COVID-19. The chain has TRBV7-3 and TRBJ2-3; 7 bases align to TRBD1. The sample consisted of peripheral blood. The CDR3 region is CASSPLEGATDTQYF. The CDR3 DNA follows: TGTGCCAGCAGCCCCCTCGAGGGGGCGACAGATACGCAGTATTTT.